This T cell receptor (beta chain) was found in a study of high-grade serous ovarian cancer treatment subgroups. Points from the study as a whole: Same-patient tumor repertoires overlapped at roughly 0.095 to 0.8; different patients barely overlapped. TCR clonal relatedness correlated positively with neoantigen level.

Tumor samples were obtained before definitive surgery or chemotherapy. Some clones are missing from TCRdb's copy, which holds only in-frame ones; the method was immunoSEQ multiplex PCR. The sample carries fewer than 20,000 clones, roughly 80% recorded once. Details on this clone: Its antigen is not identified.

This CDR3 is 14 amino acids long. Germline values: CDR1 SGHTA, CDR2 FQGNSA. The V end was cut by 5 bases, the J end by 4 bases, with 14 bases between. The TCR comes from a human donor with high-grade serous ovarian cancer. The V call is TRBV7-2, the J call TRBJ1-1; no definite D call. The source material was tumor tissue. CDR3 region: CASSVTGRGTEAFF. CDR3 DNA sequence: TGTGCCAGCAGCGTGACCGGACGGGGCACTGAAGCTTTCTTT.